This entry lists 3 T cell receptor beta chains sequenced from one sample in a study of shared clonotypes between healthy human individuals. CD45RO-negative, CCR7-positively selected cells formed the naive CD8 fraction, excluding terminally differentiated effector memory CD45RA+ cells. Clones were read by immunoSEQ multiplex PCR, and TCRdb kept only the in-frame ones, dropping some. Among about 550,000 clones listed, 95% to 96% were seen once. The sample taken for sequencing was naive CD8+ T cells sorted from blood. Source of these receptors: a woman in her 30s in good health.

The chain employs TRBV5-6 and TRBJ2-5, with TRBD1 as a possible D gene (6 bases). The J call may be incorrect, as the DNA end agrees better with TRBJ2-7. The CDR3 runs 12 residues. Germline CDR1 SGHDT, CDR2 YYEEEE. The CDR3 nucleotides are TGTGCCAGCAGCTTACAGGGCCACGAGCAGTACTTC. Residues: CASSLQGHEQYF.

The V call is TRBV5-3, the J call TRBJ1-5; a weak D match, TRBD1 (5 bases). TRBV5-3 is assigned to the ORF class and has an uncertain function. This CDR3 spans 16 amino acids. With 2 bases removed from V and 3 bases from J, the gap between germline ends came to 15 bases. The CDR3 nucleotides are TGTGCCAGAAGCTTTACATCCAGGGAATACAATCAGCCCCAGCATTTT. This translates into CARSFTSREYNQPQHF.

As to this clone: The sample has other DNA sequences that encode this CDR3 too. CDR3 sequence reads: CASRNGQGFYGYTF. In DNA form, the CDR3 reads TGTGCCAGCAGAAACGGACAGGGGTTCTATGGCTACACCTTC. This chain connects TRBV27 to TRBJ1-2; 9 bases match TRBD1. V lost 6 bases to trimming and J lost 4 bases; unmatched junction nucleotides: 6. This CDR3 contains 14 residues. Germline assignment: CDR1 MNHEY and CDR2 SMNVEV (reference sequence).